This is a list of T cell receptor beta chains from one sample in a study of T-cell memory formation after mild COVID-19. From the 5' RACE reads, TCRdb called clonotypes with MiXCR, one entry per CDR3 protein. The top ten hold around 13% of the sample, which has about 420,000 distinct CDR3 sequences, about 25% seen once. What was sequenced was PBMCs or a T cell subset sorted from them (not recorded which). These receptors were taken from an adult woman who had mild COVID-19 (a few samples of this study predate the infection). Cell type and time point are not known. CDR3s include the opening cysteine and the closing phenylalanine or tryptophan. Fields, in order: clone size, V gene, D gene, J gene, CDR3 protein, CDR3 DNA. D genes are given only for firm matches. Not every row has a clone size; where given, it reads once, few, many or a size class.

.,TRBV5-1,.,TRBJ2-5,CASSLAGVGETQYF,TGCGCCAGCAGCTTGGCAGGGGTCGGAGAGACCCAGTACTTC
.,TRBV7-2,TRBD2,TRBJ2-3,CASSLGASGRAVQYF,TGTGCCAGCAGCTTAGGGGCTAGCGGGAGGGCGGTGCAGTATTTT
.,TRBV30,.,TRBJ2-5,CAWTTGLGETQYF,TGTGCCTGGACCACTGGGTTGGGAGAGACCCAGTACTTC
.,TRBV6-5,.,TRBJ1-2,CASSYASGGANYGYTF,TGTGCCAGCAGTTACGCATCGGGCGGCGCTAACTATGGCTACACCTTC
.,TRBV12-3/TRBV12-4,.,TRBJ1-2,CASSLASGGYTF,TGTGCCAGCAGTTTGGCGTCAGGGGGCTACACCTTC
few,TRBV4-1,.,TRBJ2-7,CASSHPPGTAFYEQYF,TGCGCCAGCAGCCATCCACCCGGGACCGCCTTCTACGAGCAGTACTTC
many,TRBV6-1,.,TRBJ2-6,CASRVSGANVLTF,TGTGCCAGCAGGGTCTCTGGGGCCAACGTCCTGACTTTC
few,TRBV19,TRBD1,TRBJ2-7,CATSRDRASYEQYF,TGTGCCACCTCCCGGGACAGGGCATCCTACGAGCAGTACTTC
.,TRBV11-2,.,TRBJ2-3,CASSLDKFARERWTDTQYF,TGTGCCAGCAGCTTAGATAAATTCGCCCGGGAGCGGTGGACAGATACGCAGTATTTT
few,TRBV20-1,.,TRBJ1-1,CSARMSGNTEAFF,TGCAGTGCTAGAATGTCGGGGAACACTGAAGCTTTCTTT
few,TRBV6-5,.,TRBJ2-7,CASQDVSSYEQYF,TGTGCCAGCCAGGACGTTAGCTCCTACGAGCAGTACTTC
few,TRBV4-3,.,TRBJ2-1,CASSQGQRYNEQFF,TGCGCCAGCAGCCAAGGACAGCGCTACAATGAGCAGTTCTTC
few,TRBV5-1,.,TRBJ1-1,CASSLEPQGLLSTEAFF,TGCGCCAGCAGCTTGGAGCCCCAGGGCCTACTTTCCACTGAAGCTTTCTTT
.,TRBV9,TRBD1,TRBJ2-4,CASSPRTGQNIQYF,TGTGCCAGCAGCCCCCGGACAGGGCAGAACATTCAGTACTTC
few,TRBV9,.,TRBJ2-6,CASSVAPTGSGANVLTF,TGTGCCAGCAGCGTAGCCCCGACAGGCTCTGGGGCCAACGTCCTGACTTTC
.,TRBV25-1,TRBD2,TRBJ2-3,CASSVARLAGFTDTQYF,TGTGCCAGCAGTGTCGCACGACTAGCGGGGTTCACAGATACGCAGTATTTT
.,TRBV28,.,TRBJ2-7,CASSLVPRRDEQYF,TGTGCCAGCAGTTTGGTCCCCCGGCGCGACGAGCAGTACTTC
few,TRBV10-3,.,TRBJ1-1,CAISAGLGDTEAFF,TGTGCCATCAGTGCTGGTCTGGGGGACACTGAAGCTTTCTTT
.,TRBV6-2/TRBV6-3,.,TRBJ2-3,CASSSARSADTQYF,TGTGCCAGCAGTTCCGCCCGCTCAGCAGATACGCAGTATTTT
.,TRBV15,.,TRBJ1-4,CATSRDLRGEKLFF,TGTGCCACCAGCAGGGACCTGAGAGGTGAAAAACTGTTTTTT
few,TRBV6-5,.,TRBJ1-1,CASMDRLGEAFF,TGTGCCAGCATGGATCGGTTGGGAGAAGCTTTCTTT
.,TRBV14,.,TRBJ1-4,CASSQQVNEKLFF,TGTGCCAGCAGCCAACAGGTTAATGAAAAACTGTTTTTT
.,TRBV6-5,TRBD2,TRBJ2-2,CASLSTPTSGRSGGELFF,TGTGCCAGCCTATCCACCCCTACTAGCGGGAGGAGTGGCGGGGAGCTGTTTTTT
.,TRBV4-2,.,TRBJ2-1,CASSQDWGVEQFF,TGTGCCAGCAGCCAAGATTGGGGCGTTGAGCAGTTCTTC
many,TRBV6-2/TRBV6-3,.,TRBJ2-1,CASTPGLGGHEQFF,TGTGCCAGCACCCCGGGACTGGGCGGCCATGAGCAGTTCTTC
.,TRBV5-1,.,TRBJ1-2,CASCKGPDTYGYTF,TGCGCCAGCTGTAAGGGGCCAGATACCTATGGCTACACCTTC
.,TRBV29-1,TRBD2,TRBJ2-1,CSVAGTSGTYNEQFF,TGCAGCGTAGCCGGGACTAGCGGGACTTACAATGAGCAGTTCTTC
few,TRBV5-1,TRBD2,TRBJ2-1,CASSQTLAGGLYNEQFF,TGCGCCAGCAGCCAGACCTTAGCGGGAGGTCTCTACAATGAGCAGTTCTTC
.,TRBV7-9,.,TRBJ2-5,CASSFNQNQETQYF,TGTGCCAGCAGCTTTAACCAGAACCAAGAGACCCAGTACTTC
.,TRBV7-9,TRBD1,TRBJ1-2,CASSPPDRLYGYTF,TGTGCCAGCAGCCCGCCGGACAGGCTCTATGGCTACACCTTC
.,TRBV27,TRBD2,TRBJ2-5,CASTPSPPAGGRKETQYF,TGTGCCAGCACTCCTAGCCCCCCCGCGGGAGGGCGTAAAGAGACCCAGTACTTC
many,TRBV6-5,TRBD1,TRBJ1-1,CASRGQGAGNTEAFF,TGTGCCAGCCGCGGACAGGGGGCAGGGAACACTGAAGCTTTCTTT
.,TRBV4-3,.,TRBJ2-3,CASSQDRYTDTQYF,TGCGCCAGCAGCCAAGACCGCTACACAGATACGCAGTATTTT
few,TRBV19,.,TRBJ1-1,CASSIGHIVNTEAFF,TGTGCCAGTAGTATCGGACACATTGTGAACACTGAAGCTTTCTTT
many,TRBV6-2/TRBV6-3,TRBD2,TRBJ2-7,CASRSQRDRSSYEQYF,TGTGCCAGCAGGAGCCAGCGGGACCGGAGCTCCTACGAGCAGTACTTC
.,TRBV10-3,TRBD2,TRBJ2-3,CAISDLAGGKPPDTQYF,TGTGCCATCAGTGACCTAGCGGGGGGGAAACCCCCAGATACGCAGTATTTT
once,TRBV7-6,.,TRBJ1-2,CASSLTPGEGGYTF,TGTGCCAGCAGCCTCACCCCCGGGGAAGGTGGCTACACCTTC
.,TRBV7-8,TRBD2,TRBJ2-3,CASSYGLASTDTQYF,TGTGCCAGCAGCTACGGACTAGCAAGCACAGATACGCAGTATTTT
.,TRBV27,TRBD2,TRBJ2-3,CASRTSGGVTDTQYF,TGTGCCAGCAGAACATCCGGGGGGGTCACAGATACGCAGTATTTT
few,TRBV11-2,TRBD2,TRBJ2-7,CASSSEWLAGGPGDEQYF,TGTGCCAGCAGCTCAGAGTGGCTAGCGGGGGGCCCCGGAGACGAGCAGTACTTC
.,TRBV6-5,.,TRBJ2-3,CASSTRGAGTDTQYF,TGTGCCAGCAGTACCCGGGGGGCAGGCACAGATACGCAGTATTTT
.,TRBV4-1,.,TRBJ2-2,CASSPLRPTGELFF,TGCGCCAGCAGCCCACTTCGTCCCACCGGGGAGCTGTTTTTT
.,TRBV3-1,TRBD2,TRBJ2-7,CASTRGGSLEQYF,TGTGCCAGCACAAGGGGCGGGAGCCTCGAGCAGTACTTC